A single sample is the source of the 6 T cell receptor beta chains below, sequenced in a study of human T cells and chemical hapten exposure. TCRdb redid the calling of the RACE reads with MiXCR, one entry per CDR3 protein. The top ten hold roughly 2.6% of the sample, which has 300,000 to 450,000 distinct CDR3 sequences, approximately 5.1% seen once. Sample time point: pre-sensitization, week 0. As for treatment: therapeutic diphenylcyclopropenone sensitization with weekly scalp DPC. Here the sequenced sample was whole blood, taken in connection with sensitization to the hapten diphenylcyclopropenone (DPC). These receptors were taken from a woman between 50 and 59 years old with alopecia areata. Some clones in this sample may be carry-over from other donors' samples.

This clonotype came up a few times. The chain uses TRBV7-2 and TRBJ2-3; either TRBD1 or TRBD2 may supply D (7 bases each). V lost 5 bases to trimming and J lost 4 bases, with 28 bases between them. The CDR3 contains 19 residues. The V gene's germline CDR1 is SGHTA and CDR2 FQGNSA. This CDR3 is CASSPRGRTGGDIADTQYF. DNA for the CDR3: TGTGCCAGCAGCCCAAGGGGGCGCACGGGGGGTGATATCGCAGATACGCAGTATTTT.

The V call is TRBV2, the J call TRBJ2-6, with 8 bases aligning to TRBD1. Germline CDR1 SNHLY, CDR2 FYNNEI. The CDR3 has 15 residues. The J segment lost 2 bases and the V segment lost 4 bases, leaving 1 base of the junction unmatched. CDR3: CASSADRAGANVLTF. CDR3 sequence (DNA): TGTGCCAGCAGTGCGGACAGGGCTGGGGCCAACGTCCTGACTTTC.

The J gene is TRBJ1-5, the V gene TRBV2; possible D gene TRBD1, 6 bases. CDR1 and CDR2 (germline): SNHLY, FYNNEI. V lost 4 bases and J lost 2, with 9 bases in between. This CDR3 contains 14 residues. CDR3 in amino acids: CASSVGQRNQPQHF. DNA of the CDR3: TGTGCCAGCAGTGTAGGACAGCGCAATCAGCCCCAGCATTTT.

This clonotype was recorded at least ten times. The rearrangement joins TRBV5-1 to TRBJ2-5, with TRBD1 matching 8 bases. The CDR3 loop spans 13 amino acids. Germline V CDR1 and CDR2: SGHRS, YFSETQ. Trimming at V came to 5 bases and at J to 7 bases, leaving 7 bases not matched to a gene. This CDR3 is CASRPPTGVTQYF. DNA for the CDR3: TGCGCCAGCAGACCCCCGACAGGGGTGACCCAGTACTTC.

This chain's CDR3 is CAITMTGGTEAFF. The CDR3 DNA is TGTGCCATCACTATGACAGGGGGCACTGAAGCTTTCTTT. V gene TRBV10-3 combines with J gene TRBJ1-1; 9 nucleotides match TRBD1. The CDR3 totals 13 residues. Germline V gene sequence: CDR1 ENHRY, CDR2 SYGVKD. V lost 7 bases and J lost 4; bases outside the gene matches: 4.

This chain connects TRBV7-2 to TRBJ2-3; weak D call: TRBD2 (5 bases). V was clipped by 2 bases and J by 0 bases, with 12 bases between them. In germline, CDR1 is SGHTA, CDR2 FQGNSA. This CDR3 has 16 residues. CDR3 protein: CASSLYRAVSTDTQYF. CDR3 DNA: TGTGCCAGCAGCTTATACCGAGCGGTGAGCACAGATACGCAGTATTTT.